Following are 21 T cell receptor beta chains from one sample sequenced in a study of cytomegalovirus exposure and HLA in healthy donors. Both 60 Vbeta primers and 13 Jbeta primers went into the PCR. Assay: immunoSEQ multiplex PCR; the TCRdb copy retains only in-frame clones and omits some. The repertoire consists of under 200,000 clones, with about 80% occurring once and the leading ten covering roughly 0.5%. Sequencing was carried out using PBMCs. Source of these receptors: a woman aged 45-65 years in good health and CMV-seronegative.

Remarks on this clone: Other DNA sequences in the sample encode the same CDR3. The CDR3 protein is CASSVGGSQETQYF. CDR3 coding DNA: TGTGCCAGCAGCGTAGGTGGGAGCCAAGAGACCCAGTACTTC. J is TRBJ2-5 and V is TRBV9, with a possible D match to TRBD2 (5 bases). The CDR3 totals 14 residues. CDR1 is SGDLS, CDR2 YYNGEE, per germline. Trimming took 0 bases from V and 1 from J, leaving 7 bases between them.

V gene TRBV6-5 combines with J gene TRBJ2-1, with 7 bases aligning to TRBD2. This CDR3 spans 13 amino acids. Germline V gene sequence: CDR1 MNHEY, CDR2 SVGAGI. V trimming: 6 bases; J trimming: 8 bases; junction bases outside the gene matches: 7. CDR3 protein: CASSRTRSDEQFF. CDR3 nucleotides: TGTGCCAGCAGCCGGACTAGATCCGATGAGCAGTTCTTC.

The chain employs TRBV28 and TRBJ2-2; a possible D gene is TRBD1 (5 bases). Trimming left V 1 base short and J 6 bases short, with 12 bases between. The CDR3 loop spans 15 amino acids. Germline V gene sequence: CDR1 MDHEN, CDR2 SYDVKM. CDR3: CASSLSRVGSGELFF. The DNA of the CDR3 is TGTGCCAGCAGTTTATCCAGGGTAGGGTCCGGGGAGCTGTTTTTT.

The rearrangement uses TRBV5-6 and TRBJ2-3; TRBD2 might be the D (6 bases). This CDR3 is 15 amino acids long. Trimming left V 6 bases short and J 0 bases short, with 14 bases between. Germline CDR1 is SGHDT and CDR2 is YYEEEE. In DNA, the CDR3 is TGTGCCAGCAACCCGCGGGGCTCTAGCACAGATACGCAGTATTTT. Translated: CASNPRGSSTDTQYF.

The J gene is TRBJ2-2, the V gene TRBV29-1, with D possibly being TRBD1 (5 bases). The length of the CDR3 is 13 residues. Trimming shortened V by 6 bases and J by 2 bases, and 10 bases separated the two germline ends. Germline CDR1 SQVTM, CDR2 ANQGSEA. The chain's CDR3 is CSVLTDNTGELFF. The CDR3, as DNA: TGCAGCGTATTGACAGACAACACCGGGGAGCTGTTTTTT.

The chain joins TRBV15 to TRBJ2-1; a possible D gene is TRBD1 (5 bases). Looked up from germline, CDR1 is LNHNV and CDR2 is YYDKDF (reference sequence). There are 14 residues in the CDR3. V gave up 0 bases and J gave up 8 bases, with 11 bases separating them. CDR3 in amino acids: CATSRDQRGDEQFF. DNA of the CDR3: TGTGCCACCAGCAGAGATCAAAGGGGCGATGAGCAGTTCTTC.

In this sample, this clone turned up a few times. The chain couples TRBV7-2 to TRBJ2-3; 7 bases agree with TRBD1. Looked up from germline, CDR1 is SGHTA and CDR2 is FQGNSA. After removal of 4 bases from V and 7 bases from J, the junction contained 11 bases not matched to a gene. The CDR3 sequence is 15 residues long. This CDR3 reads CASSSSGTAQHTQYF. Written as DNA, the CDR3 is TGTGCCAGCAGCTCCTCCGGGACAGCCCAACATACGCAGTATTTT.

This sequence joins TRBV28 and TRBJ2-7; possibly TRBD1 for D (5 bases). Germline V gives CDR1 MDHEN, CDR2 SYDVKM. The CDR3 covers 15 residues. With 3 bases removed from V and 3 bases from J, the gap between germline ends came to 15 bases. The CDR3 bases are TGTGCCAGCAGTTTGAAGAATTACAGGAGCTACGAGCAGTACTTC. Its translation is CASSLKNYRSYEQYF.

As for this clone: A junction end diverges from the germline sequence, so it may reflect a read error. In DNA, the CDR3 is TGTGCCAGCTCACCTGGGACAGAGAATGAACAACTGTTTTTT. Protein: CASSPGTENEQLFF. This chain connects TRBV18 to TRBJ1-4, with 7 bases lining up with TRBD1. The V gene's germline CDR1 is KGHSH and CDR2 LQKENI. The CDR3 is made up of 14 amino acids.

This clone was seen just once. The V gene is TRBV7-9, the J gene TRBJ2-7, with D tentatively TRBD2 (6 bases). The V gene's germline CDR1 is SEHNR and CDR2 FQNEAQ (reference sequence). The CDR3 is 16 residues long. V was trimmed by 5 bases and J by 4 bases, leaving 21 bases between them. CDR3 sequence reads: CASSVSGGNLPYEQYF. The CDR3, as DNA: TGTGCCAGCAGCGTCTCTGGCGGGAATCTACCTTACGAGCAGTACTTC.

The J gene is TRBJ2-3, the V gene TRBV5-1, with D tentatively TRBD2 (5 bases). Between the trimmed V and J ends, which lost 4 bases and 0 bases, there was a span of 12 bases. There are 15 residues in the CDR3. The germline V gene encodes CDR1 SGHRS and CDR2 YFSETQ. CDR3: CASSPQAASTDTQYF. In nucleotides, the CDR3 is TGCGCCAGCAGCCCTCAAGCGGCTAGCACAGATACGCAGTATTTT.

This clone has a single count. Here the CDR3 DNA reads TGTGCCAGCAGCTTTTCACAGGGGAACACCATATATTTT. It yields the protein CASSFSQGNTIYF. The chain couples TRBV7-2 to TRBJ1-3, with 7 bases identical to TRBD1. The trim removed 3 bases at V and 7 bases at J, leaving 3 bases unmatched. CDR3 length equals 13 residues. The germline V gene has CDR1 SGHTA and CDR2 FQGNSA.

The sample holds a few counts of this clone. This chain connects TRBV7-2 to TRBJ2-5; D may be TRBD1 (7 bases). The CDR3 is made up of 13 amino acids. The V and J ends lost 5 bases and 7 bases respectively, with 14 bases between them. Germline-derived CDR1 and CDR2 are SGHTA and FQGNSA. The CDR3 here is CASSTRGEATQYF. Written as DNA, the CDR3 is TGTGCCAGCAGCACCAGGGGGGAGGCGACCCAGTACTTC.

This CDR3 is CASSIESRDYFIDEQYF. The CDR3 nucleotides are TGCGCCAGCAGCATTGAATCCCGGGACTACTTTATCGACGAGCAGTACTTC. The chain links TRBV5-1 to TRBJ2-7; 7 bases are a match to TRBD2. Germline loops: CDR1 SGHRS, CDR2 YFSETQ. This CDR3 is built from 17 residues. V lost 4 bases, J lost 5 bases, and 18 bases stayed unmatched.

The chain is built from TRBV4-1 and TRBJ1-2; D unresolved. The V gene's germline CDR1 is MGHRA and CDR2 YSYEKL. The V end was cut by 1 base, the J end by 4 bases, with 13 bases between. This CDR3 spans 15 amino acids. In nucleotides, the CDR3 is TGCGCCAGCAGCCAAGGTCAAGGACTCTCCTATGGCTACACCTTC. Its translation: CASSQGQGLSYGYTF.

The chain carries TRBV7-3 and TRBJ2-1, with 7 bases that match TRBD2. Germline lookup yields CDR1 SGHTA and CDR2 FQGTGA. The ends lost 5 bases at V and 9 bases at J; junction bases unmatched: 10. CDR3 size: 14 residues. DNA for the CDR3: TGTGCCAGCAGCCTCGGGGGGAGTAGGTTTGAGCAGTTCTTC. It yields the protein CASSLGGSRFEQFF.

The table lists this clone with a count of one. The chain employs TRBV27 and TRBJ2-5, with a tentative D call TRBD1 (6 bases). Germline CDR1 MNHEY, CDR2 SMNVEV (reference sequence). The CDR3 has 12 amino acids. The V gene lost 9 bases and the J gene lost 2 bases, with 10 bases spanning the gap. The CDR3 nucleotides read TGTGCCAGTAGAGGGGGTCAAGAGACCCAGTACTTC. Protein product: CASRGGQETQYF.

The V gene is TRBV28, the J gene TRBJ2-3; the D gene is possibly TRBD2 (5 bases). V lost 6 bases and J 9 bases, leaving 10 bases between the germline ends. The CDR3 is made up of 11 amino acids. Looked up from germline, CDR1 is MDHEN and CDR2 is SYDVKM. The CDR3: CASRSGRTQYF. Here the CDR3 DNA reads TGTGCCAGCAGGAGCGGAAGGACGCAGTATTTT.

The rearrangement links TRBV29-1 to TRBJ1-2; weak D call: TRBD1 (6 bases). The CDR3 spans 13 residues. Trimming took 2 bases from V and 5 from J, leaving 12 bases between them. Germline V gives CDR1 SQVTM, CDR2 ANQGSEA. Here the CDR3 reads CSVEMATGYGYTF. The CDR3 DNA reads as TGCAGCGTTGAAATGGCGACAGGTTATGGCTACACCTTC.

The chain carries TRBV6-5 and TRBJ2-7, with 9 bases fitting TRBD1. This CDR3 has 14 residues. J was trimmed by 5 bases and V by 9 bases; bases with no gene match: 11. In germline, CDR1 is MNHEY, CDR2 SVGAGI. The CDR3 here is CARTTRDRENEQYF. In nucleotides, the CDR3 is TGTGCCAGAACCACCCGGGACAGGGAGAACGAGCAGTACTTC.

The genes are TRBV5-1 and TRBJ2-2, with D perhaps matching TRBD2 (6 bases). The length of the CDR3 is 15 residues. CDR1 and CDR2 (germline): SGHRS, YFSETQ. Trimming cost V 4 bases and J 2 bases, with 12 bases left between them. DNA for the CDR3: TGCGCCAGCAGCGTCGGGACTCATAACACCGGGGAGCTGTTTTTT. Translating gives CASSVGTHNTGELFF.